Below are 19 T cell receptor beta chains sequenced from a single sample in a study of T cells in Graves' hyperthyroidism and ophthalmopathy (dated by TCRdb to the late 2010s). The library was made by multiplex PCR. Sequencer: Illumina HiSeq 2000. TCR beta CDR3 regions were amplified from RNA transcripts. For the first round of RT-PCR on the TCR CDR3, the HTBI primer set was used together with the Qiagen OneStep RT-PCR kit. TCRdb reanalyzed the raw reads on its own, using fastp at Q25 for trimming and MiXCR for clone calling, and kept in-frame beta chains. CDR3 protein duplicates are merged, each entry listing the most common genes and DNA. Present in this sample are some 800,000 distinct CDR3 sequences, 35% to 45% of which were seen just once. The top ten hold approximately 8.7% of the sample. Source material: blood. All receptors derive from a man aged 18 to 30 with Graves' hyperthyroidism.

There are many counts of this clonotype. The rearrangement uses TRBV19 and TRBJ2-2; the D gene is possibly TRBD2 (5 bases). Germline lookup yields CDR1 LNHDA and CDR2 SQIVND (reference sequence). This CDR3 contains 14 residues. The V end was cut by 5 bases, the J end by 0 bases, with 7 bases between. In DNA, the CDR3 is TGTGCCAGTAGTCACGGGGCGAACACCGGGGAGCTGTTTTTT. Translating it yields CASSHGANTGELFF.

This clonotype was observed a few times. The chain employs TRBV14 and TRBJ2-7; 9 nucleotides agree with TRBD1. The CDR3 length is 15 residues. The J segment lost 3 bases and the V segment lost 4 bases, leaving 7 bases of the junction unmatched. The germline CDR1 and CDR2 sequences are SGHDN and FVKESK. The chain's CDR3 is CASSRRTGVDYEQYF. CDR3 sequence (DNA): TGTGCCAGCAGCCGACGGACAGGGGTGGACTACGAGCAGTACTTC.

As to this clonotype: A much larger clone differs from this one at a single base, so this may be a read error. This chain links TRBV7-2 with TRBJ2-7; the D gene is possibly TRBD1 (5 bases). The germline V gene encodes CDR1 SGHTA and CDR2 FQGNSA. CDR3 length equals 12 residues. With 11 bases removed from V and 2 bases from J, the gap between germline ends came to 13 bases. CDR3: CAGIQGTYEQYF. DNA of the CDR3: TGTGCCGGCATCCAGGGAACCTACGAGCAGTACTTC.

This sequence joins TRBV5-1 and TRBJ2-7; maybe TRBD1 (5 bases). V was trimmed by 3 bases and J by 4 bases, leaving 17 bases between them. CDR3 size: 15 residues. The germline CDR1 and CDR2 sequences are SGHRS and YFSETQ. DNA for the CDR3: TGCGCCAGCAGCTGGGGTGGGGCAGGCGATTACGAGCAGTACTTC. Its translation: CASSWGGAGDYEQYF.

This clonotype has only a few counts. The J gene is TRBJ2-7, the V gene TRBV6-5; 11 nucleotides agree with TRBD2. Germline lookup yields CDR1 MNHEY and CDR2 SVGAGI. V lost 7 bases and J lost 3; bases outside the gene matches: 8. This CDR3 comprises 15 residues. The CDR3 DNA is TGTGCCAGCACCCCAGGACTAGCGGGTAACTACGAGCAGTACTTC. Its translation: CASTPGLAGNYEQYF.

This clonotype appeared once. This rearrangement joins TRBV7-2 to TRBJ1-5; a possible D gene is TRBD1 (6 bases). Per germline, CDR1 SGHTA and CDR2 FQGNSA. The ends were cut back, 8 bases at V and 8 bases at J, with 19 bases in the middle. CDR3 length: 14 residues. CDR3 region: CASSPRLAGEPQHF. CDR3 DNA sequence: TGTGCCAGCTCACCACGCTTGGCAGGGGAGCCCCAGCATTTT.

V and J are TRBV29-1 and TRBJ2-5; 13 bases are shared with TRBD2. The CDR3 covers 14 residues. With V trimmed by 5 bases and J by 2 bases, 2 bases remained unmatched. CDR1 and CDR2 from the germline V gene are SQVTM and ANQGSEA. This chain's CDR3 is CSVMGLAGQETQYF. CDR3 DNA sequence: TGCAGCGTTATGGGACTAGCGGGACAAGAGACCCAGTACTTC.

V is TRBV29-1 and J is TRBJ1-1; D gene unclear. Deletions cut 8 bases from V and 0 bases from J, with 10 bases between. This CDR3 is 12 amino acids long. CDR1 is SQVTM, CDR2 ANQGSEA, per germline. The CDR3 DNA follows: TGCAGCAGTTACGGCGTGAACACTGAAGCTTTCTTT. Encoded protein: CSSYGVNTEAFF.

The chain uses TRBV7-3 and TRBJ2-7; 7 bases agree with TRBD2. This CDR3 has 15 residues. V was pared by 4 bases and J by 4 bases, with 10 bases of the junction left unmatched. Germline CDR1 SGHTA, CDR2 FQGTGA. Written as DNA, the CDR3 is TGTGCCAGCAGCTCCTGGGGGGGTCTCCCATACGAGCAGTACTTC. Encoded protein: CASSSWGGLPYEQYF. Filled out from reference TRBV7-3 and TRBJ2-7, the complete variable domain reads GAGVSQTPSNKVTEKGKYVELRCDPISGHTALYWYRQSLGQGPEFLIYFQGTGAADDSGLPNDRFFAVRPEGSVSTLKIQRTERGDSAVYLCASSSWGGLPYEQYFGPGTRLTVT.

This chain links TRBV12-3 or TRBV12-4 with TRBJ1-5; 11 bases agree with TRBD1. The CDR3 contains 17 residues. V gave up 5 bases and J gave up 4 bases; unmatched junction bases: 10. The CDR3 DNA reads TGTGCCAGCAGTCATCGGACAGGGGGCTATTCGAATCAGCCCCAGCATTTT. Protein sequence: CASSHRTGGYSNQPQHF.

This clonotype came up once. The chain is built from TRBV24-1 and TRBJ2-5; D gene uncertain. Trimming removed 6 bases at V and 5 bases at J, with 6 bases between. The CDR3 runs 11 residues. Germline assignment: CDR1 KGHDR and CDR2 SFDVKD. The CDR3 nucleotides are TGTGCCACCAGTCCCGCCGAGACCCAGTACTTC. It encodes CATSPAETQYF.

This clonotype occurred many times. This rearrangement joins TRBV15 to TRBJ2-7; 7 bases line up with TRBD1. Germline CDR1 reads LNHNV; CDR2 reads YYDKDF (reference sequence). CDR3 length: 15 residues. J gave up 4 bases and V 2 bases, and 8 bases lay outside the gene matches. In DNA, the CDR3 is TGTGCCACCAGCAGAAGACCGGGACAGATTTACGAGCAGTACTTC. Its protein product is CATSRRPGQIYEQYF.

This clonotype was counted between two and nine times. This chain links TRBV19 with TRBJ1-1, with TRBD1 matching over 10 bases. In germline, CDR1 is LNHDA, CDR2 SQIVND (reference sequence). This CDR3 is 16 amino acids long. V was clipped by 0 bases and J by 1 base; unmatched bases: 2. This CDR3 reads CASSIDGDRGNTEAFF. CDR3 in DNA: TGTGCCAGTAGTATAGATGGGGACAGGGGGAACACTGAAGCTTTCTTT.

V is TRBV12-3 or TRBV12-4 and J is TRBJ1-1, with D uncertain. This CDR3 contains 16 residues. Deletions cut 8 bases from V and 0 bases from J, with 19 bases between. CDR3 region: CASGGRATSLNTEAFF. The CDR3 DNA sequence: TGTGCCAGCGGTGGCAGAGCCACCTCCTTGAACACTGAAGCTTTCTTT.

This chain uses TRBV9 with TRBJ2-7; a weak D match, TRBD1 (6 bases). The CDR3 spans 16 residues. Per germline, CDR1 SGDLS and CDR2 YYNGEE. The V and J ends lost 5 bases and 1 base respectively, with 19 bases between them. CDR3 sequence reads: CASSYSGDTLSYEQYF. DNA for the CDR3: TGTGCCAGCAGTTACTCTGGGGACACCTTATCCTACGAGCAGTACTTC.

In this sample, this clonotype turned up many times. The chain carries TRBV29-1 and TRBJ1-3; TRBD1 matches 7 bases. This CDR3 region has 13 residues. V was pared by 7 bases and J by 1 base, with 4 bases of the junction left unmatched. Germline assignment: CDR1 SQVTM and CDR2 ANQGSEA. As DNA, the CDR3 is TGCAGCGCCGTACAGGGGTCTGGAAACACCATATATTTT. Translation gives CSAVQGSGNTIYF.

In this sample, this clonotype turned up a few times. The chain joins TRBV7-9 to TRBJ1-4; TRBD1 agrees at 7 bases. V shed 3 bases, J shed 5 bases, and the junction held 3 bases outside the gene matches. The CDR3 totals 14 residues. Germline values: CDR1 SEHNR, CDR2 FQNEAQ (reference sequence). The CDR3 bases are TGTGCCAGCAGCTTCTGGGACAGAAATGAAAAACTGTTTTTT. As protein: CASSFWDRNEKLFF.

V usage is TRBV20-1 and J usage is TRBJ2-5, with D perhaps TRBD1 (6 bases). In germline, CDR1 is DFQATT, CDR2 SNEGSKA (reference sequence). The CDR3 consists of 12 residues. V lost 3 bases and J lost 2, with 7 bases in between. The chain's CDR3 is CSARQGQETQYF. As DNA, the CDR3 is TGCAGTGCTAGGCAGGGGCAAGAGACCCAGTACTTC.

Notes on this clonotype: A read error may explain this, as a much larger clone is one base away. This chain joins TRBV29-1 and TRBJ1-1, with 7 bases aligning to TRBD1. The CDR3 runs to 14 residues. Germline-derived CDR1 and CDR2 are SQVTM and ANQGSEA. The CDR3 here is CSVETGKGDTGAFF. CDR3 sequence (DNA): TGCAGCGTTGAGACAGGGAAGGGGGACACTGGAGCTTTCTTT.